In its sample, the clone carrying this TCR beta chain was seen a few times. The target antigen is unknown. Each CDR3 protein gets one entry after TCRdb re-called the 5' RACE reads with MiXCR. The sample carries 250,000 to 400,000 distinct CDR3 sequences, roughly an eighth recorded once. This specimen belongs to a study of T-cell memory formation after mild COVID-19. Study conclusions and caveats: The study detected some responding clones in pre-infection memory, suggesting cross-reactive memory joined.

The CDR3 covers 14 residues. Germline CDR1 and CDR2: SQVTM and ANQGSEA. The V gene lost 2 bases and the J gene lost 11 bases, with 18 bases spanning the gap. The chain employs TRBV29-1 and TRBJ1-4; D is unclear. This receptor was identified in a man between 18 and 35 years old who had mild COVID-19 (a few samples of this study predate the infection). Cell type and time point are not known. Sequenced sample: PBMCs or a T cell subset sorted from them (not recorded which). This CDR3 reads CSVEFWQEMGKLFF. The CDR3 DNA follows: TGCAGCGTTGAATTTTGGCAGGAGATGGGGAAACTGTTTTTT.